The 20 T cell receptor beta chains given below trace back to one sample, sequenced in a study of cytomegalovirus exposure and HLA in healthy donors. The PCR was carried out with 60 Vbeta primers and 13 Jbeta primers. Measured with immunoSEQ multiplex PCR; TCRdb has only the in-frame clones, and not every one. The sample lists about 120,000 clones, about 75% occurring once. The source material was PBMCs. The receptors were sampled from a woman in her 40s in good health and CMV-seropositive.

The chain has TRBV30 and TRBJ2-5; TRBD2 matches at 8 bases. The DNA matches TRBJ2-7 better at its end, which makes the J call doubtful. The CDR3 runs 13 residues. Germline CDR1 and CDR2: GTSNPN and SVGIG (reference sequence). The CDR3 loop is CAWSSGSSYEQYF. In DNA form, the CDR3 reads TGTGCCTGGAGTAGCGGGAGCTCCTACGAGCAGTACTTC.

This clone has a handful of counts. This rearrangement joins TRBV19 to TRBJ1-5; maybe TRBD1 (6 bases). This CDR3 has 16 amino acids. CDR1 LNHDA and CDR2 SQIVND come from the germline V gene (reference sequence). Trimming left V 10 bases short and J 1 base short, with 20 bases between. CDR3 in amino acids: CATQREGGASNQPQHF. Written as DNA, the CDR3 is TGTGCCACCCAAAGGGAGGGGGGCGCGAGCAATCAGCCCCAGCATTTT.

The chain uses TRBV5-1 and TRBJ2-2, with TRBD2 identical over 9 bases. V was clipped by 3 bases and J by 0 bases; unmatched bases: 6. The CDR3 length is 17 residues. CDR1 SGHRS and CDR2 YFSETQ come from the germline V gene. The DNA of the CDR3 is TGCGCCAGCAGCTCCTTAGCGGGGGCCGCGAACACCGGGGAGCTGTTTTTT. The encoded protein is CASSSLAGAANTGELFF.

This chain uses TRBV28 with TRBJ2-2; no definite D call. CDR1 and CDR2 (germline): MDHEN, SYDVKM. The CDR3 sequence is 13 residues long. Trimming stripped 3 bases from V and 1 base from J, with 3 bases between. The CDR3 DNA sequence: TGTGCCAGCAGTTTCCGGAACACCGGGGAGCTGTTTTTT. This encodes CASSFRNTGELFF.

V is TRBV7-3 and J is TRBJ1-1, with TRBD1 matching 7 bases. In germline, CDR1 is SGHTA, CDR2 FQGTGA. This CDR3 is built from 13 residues. Trimming at V came to 5 bases and at J to 1 base, leaving 1 base not matched to a gene. CDR3 sequence (DNA): TGTGCCAGCAGCCGGACAGGGAACACTGAAGCTTTCTTT. This translates into CASSRTGNTEAFF.

This sequence joins TRBV28 and TRBJ1-2; 8 positions agree with TRBD1. Trimming took 6 bases from V and 4 from J; bases not matched to a gene: 10. The germline CDR1 and CDR2 sequences are MDHEN and SYDVKM. The CDR3 sequence is 15 residues long. The CDR3 sequence: CASRTGTGVVYGYTF. CDR3 nucleotides: TGTGCCAGCAGAACCGGGACAGGCGTTGTCTATGGCTACACCTTC.

The rearrangement joins TRBV21-1 to TRBJ1-4; TRBD1, the table's D call, lacks a check against the DNA. TRBV21-1 is shown as a pseudogene. The CDR3 extends over 15 amino acids. The CDR3 nucleotides read TGTGCCAGCAGCACGTGCAGGGGTACTAATGAAAAACTGTTTTTT. Its translation is CASSTCRGTNEKLFF.

This chain joins TRBV2 and TRBJ2-2; tentative D call: TRBD1 (7 bases). With 8 bases removed from V and 5 bases from J, the gap between germline ends came to 15 bases. The CDR3 length is 14 residues. Germline CDR1 reads SNHLY; CDR2 reads FYNNEI. CDR3 nucleotide sequence: TGTGCCAGCCTTGGGCAGGGGGGTACCGGGGAGCTGTTTTTT. This codes for CASLGQGGTGELFF.

The V gene is TRBV7-8, the J gene TRBJ1-1; a possible D gene is TRBD1 (5 bases). Per germline, CDR1 SGHVS and CDR2 FQNEAQ. The length of the CDR3 is 16 residues. V shed 6 bases and J shed 1 base, with 18 bases lying between them. The CDR3 DNA is TGTGCCAGCAGTTCCGGGGGGAGGGCGGGGAACACTGAAGCTTTCTTT. Protein sequence: CASSSGGRAGNTEAFF. The full variable domain, its missing parts supplied by reference TRBV7-8 and TRBJ1-1, is GAGVSQSPRYKVAKRGQDVALRCDPISGHVSLFWYQQALGQGPEFLTYFQNEAQLDKSGLPSDRFFAERPEGSVSTLKIQRTQQEDSAVYLCASSSGGRAGNTEAFFGQGTRLTVV.

The chain joins TRBV30 to TRBJ2-1; D uncertain. V was shortened by 8 bases and J by 10 bases, with 21 bases between the two germline ends. From germline, CDR1 is GTSNPN and CDR2 SVGIG (reference sequence). CDR3 length equals 13 residues. The CDR3 here is CAGLGGYNDEQFF. As DNA, the CDR3 is TGTGCCGGGTTAGGCGGCTACAATGACGAGCAGTTCTTC.

The rearrangement links TRBV6-4 to TRBJ2-6; a possible D gene is TRBD1 (6 bases). The CDR3 contains 18 residues. Deletions cut 3 bases from V and 0 bases from J, with 15 bases between. Germline V gene lookup returns CDR1 MRHNA and CDR2 SNTAGT. The CDR3 nucleotides read TGTGCCAGCAGTGAAGCGGACAGTCAGGACTCTGGGGCCAACGTCCTGACTTTC. Protein sequence: CASSEADSQDSGANVLTF.

The chain recombines TRBV9 with TRBJ1-4; TRBD1 agrees at 9 bases. The CDR3 contains 18 residues. V lost 0 bases, J lost 6 bases, and 12 bases stayed unmatched. The V gene's germline CDR1 is SGDLS and CDR2 YYNGEE. CDR3 DNA: TGTGCCAGCAGCGTAGAACCCCCGAGGGGACAGGGACATGAAAAACTGTTTTTT. It translates to CASSVEPPRGQGHEKLFF.

The chain couples TRBV4-1 to TRBJ2-1, with 8 bases lining up with TRBD2. Germline CDR1 is MGHRA and CDR2 is YSYEKL. The junction had 8 bases not matched to a gene; V was cut back by 0 bases and J by 7 bases. The CDR3 runs to 16 residues. CDR3 amino acids: CASSQEGTRGGNEQFF. The CDR3 DNA reads as TGCGCCAGCAGCCAAGAAGGGACTAGAGGGGGGAATGAGCAGTTCTTC.

V is TRBV6-1 and J is TRBJ2-7, with 8 bases lining up with TRBD1. This CDR3 contains 14 residues. Germline trimming cut 4 bases from V and 4 bases from J; bases unmatched to any gene: 6. Germline V gene sequence: CDR1 MNHNS, CDR2 SASEGT. The CDR3 DNA is TGTGCCAGCAGTGTGTCCGGGACAGGATACGAGCAGTACTTC. It translates to CASSVSGTGYEQYF.

V and J are TRBV28 and TRBJ2-7; 10 positions match TRBD2. J was trimmed by 5 bases and V by 5 bases; bases with no gene match: 12. The CDR3 is 16 amino acids. CDR1 is MDHEN, CDR2 SYDVKM, per germline. DNA of the CDR3: TGTGCCAGCAGTCCCTGGACTAGCGGACATCGGGACGAGCAGTACTTC. Residues: CASSPWTSGHRDEQYF.

This clone was found once. CDR3 in amino acids: CASRYKGQGDYGYTF. In DNA form, the CDR3 reads TGTGCCAGCAGGTATAAGGGACAGGGGGACTATGGCTACACCTTC. This chain joins TRBV6-1 and TRBJ1-2; 11 bases agree with TRBD1. Trimming removed 6 bases from V and 3 bases from J; junction bases left unmatched: 6. Germline V gene sequence: CDR1 MNHNS, CDR2 SASEGT. This CDR3 has 15 amino acids.

There are a few counts of this clone. V and J are TRBV2 and TRBJ1-1; 8 nucleotides agree with TRBD1. This CDR3 has 15 amino acids. V shed 3 bases and J 6 bases; nucleotides not matched to a gene: 9. Germline lookup yields CDR1 SNHLY and CDR2 FYNNEI. CDR3 protein: CASSERGQGGAEAFF. The CDR3 coding sequence is TGTGCCAGCAGTGAGCGAGGACAGGGAGGCGCTGAAGCTTTCTTT.

V gene TRBV30 combines with J gene TRBJ1-2; D is uncertain. Trimming removed 2 bases at V and 8 bases at J, with 15 bases between. This CDR3 comprises 13 residues. CDR1 and CDR2 (germline): GTSNPN, SVGIG (reference sequence). This CDR3 is CAWSIGLPPGYTF. CDR3 nucleotides: TGTGCCTGGAGTATAGGACTACCCCCGGGCTACACCTTC.

J is TRBJ1-2 and V is TRBV27, with unresolved D. Germline assignment: CDR1 MNHEY and CDR2 SMNVEV (reference sequence). CDR3 length: 13 residues. V lost 6 bases and J 2 bases, leaving 10 bases between the germline ends. CDR3 sequence reads: CASSRSANYGYTF. Written as DNA, the CDR3 is TGTGCCAGCAGCCGTAGTGCGAACTATGGCTACACCTTC.

This clone was observed a handful of times. The rearrangement joins TRBV6-1 to TRBJ2-2; 8 bases are a match to TRBD1. The V segment lost 3 bases and the J segment 7 bases; nucleotides outside the gene matches: 19. The CDR3 is made up of 19 amino acids. Looked up from germline, CDR1 is MNHNS and CDR2 is SASEGT. CDR3 nucleotide sequence: TGTGCCAGCAGTGACATGAGCCTCCCCCGGACAGGGTACGGCGGGGAGCTGTTTTTT. Amino acids: CASSDMSLPRTGYGGELFF.